This TCR beta chain was captured in a study of blood T cell repertoires in COVID-19. Background on the study: PBMCs, B-cell-depleted T cells, or T cells provided the cDNA or gDNA that made up the material.

The repertoire was sequenced with immunoSEQ multiplex PCR; TCRdb's copy has only in-frame clones and lacks some. This table holds 250,000 to 400,000 clones, approximately 88% found once. The germline V gene encodes CDR1 MNHNS and CDR2 SASEGT. The CDR3 length is 13 residues. V shed 3 bases and J shed 4 bases, with 9 bases lying between them. This TCR was recovered from a woman between 25 and 40 years old with COVID-19, enrolled during active disease. The sample taken for sequencing was peripheral blood. V usage is TRBV6-1 and J usage is TRBJ1-2; no reliable D call. Here the CDR3 DNA reads TGTGCCAGCAGTGAGCTAGATACCTATGGCTACACCTTC. This codes for CASSELDTYGYTF.